Included here is one T cell receptor beta chain sequence, with context. This entry belongs to a study of cytomegalovirus exposure and HLA in healthy donors. V lost 4 bases and J lost 4; bases outside the gene matches: 10. The CDR3 covers 16 residues. In germline, CDR1 is SGDLS, CDR2 YYNGEE. Data came from immunoSEQ multiplex PCR; TCRdb stores just in-frame clones and leaves some out. Of around 160,000 clones listed, less than 90% were seen once; the top ten hold roughly a tenth. Sequencing was done on a sample of PBMCs. This TCR was sampled from a man between 25 and 39 years old in good health and CMV-seropositive. The chain combines TRBV9 with TRBJ2-7, with 11 bases aligning to TRBD1. In DNA, the CDR3 is TGTGCCAGCAGCCTAGAAGGGACAGGGGGTAGTTACGAGCAGTACTTC. This sequence encodes CASSLEGTGGSYEQYF. The whole variable domain, filled in from reference TRBV9 and TRBJ2-7, reads DSGVTQTPKHLITATGQRVTLRCSPRSGDLSVYWYQQSLDQGLQFLIQYYNGEERAKGNILERFSAQQFPDLHSELNLSSLELGDSALYFCASSLEGTGGSYEQYFGPGTRLTVT.